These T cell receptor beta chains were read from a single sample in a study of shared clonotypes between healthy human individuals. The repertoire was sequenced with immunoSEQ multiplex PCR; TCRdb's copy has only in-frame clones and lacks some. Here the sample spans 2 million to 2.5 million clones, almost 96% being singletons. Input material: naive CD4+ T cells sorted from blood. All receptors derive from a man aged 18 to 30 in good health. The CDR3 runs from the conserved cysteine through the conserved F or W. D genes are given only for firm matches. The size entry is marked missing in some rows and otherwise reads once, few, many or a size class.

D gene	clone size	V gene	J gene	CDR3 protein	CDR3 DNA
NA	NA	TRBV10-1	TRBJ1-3	CASSQGTSAGNTIYF	TGCGCCAGCAGTCAAGGGACATCGGCTGGAAACACCATATATTTT
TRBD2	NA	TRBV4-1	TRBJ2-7	CASSQGLAGIYEQYF	TGCGCCAGCAGCCAGGGACTAGCGGGAATCTACGAGCAGTACTTC
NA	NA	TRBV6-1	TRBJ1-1	CASSEGTVVNTEAFF	TGTGCCAGCAGTGAAGGGACAGTTGTGAACACTGAAGCTTTCTTT
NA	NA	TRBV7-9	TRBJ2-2	CASSLSQKNTGELFF	TGTGCCAGCAGCTTGTCACAGAAGAACACCGGGGAGCTGTTTTTT
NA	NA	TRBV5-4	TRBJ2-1	CASSSGGEQFF	TGTGCCAGCAGCTCGGGGGGCGAGCAGTTCTTC
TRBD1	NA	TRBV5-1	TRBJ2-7	CASSSSRTGKILGSYEQYF	TGCGCCAGCAGCTCCTCTCGGACAGGGAAGATCTTGGGCTCCTACGAGCAGTACTTC
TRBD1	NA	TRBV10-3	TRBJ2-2	CAISTGTGKGESTGELFF	TGTGCCATCAGTACCGGGACAGGGAAGGGGGAGAGCACCGGGGAGCTGTTTTTT
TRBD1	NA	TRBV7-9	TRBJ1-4	CASSPGTGSEKLFF	TGTGCCAGCAGCCCCGGGACAGGAAGTGAAAAACTGTTTTTT
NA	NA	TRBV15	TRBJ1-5	CATSMGLGSNQPQHF	TGTGCCACCAGCATGGGGCTGGGGAGCAATCAGCCCCAGCATTTT
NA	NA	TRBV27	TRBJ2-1	CASNSGVGDEQFF	TGTGCCAGCAATTCAGGGGTTGGGGATGAGCAGTTCTTC
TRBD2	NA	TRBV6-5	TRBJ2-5	CASSLGLADQETQYF	TGTGCCAGCAGTTTGGGACTAGCGGACCAAGAGACCCAGTACTTC
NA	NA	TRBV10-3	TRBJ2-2	CALGVNTGELFF	TGTGCCTTGGGAGTGAACACCGGGGAGCTGTTTTTT
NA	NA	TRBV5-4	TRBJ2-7	CASSLGQAPYEQYF	TGTGCCAGCAGCTTGGGACAGGCACCCTACGAGCAGTACTTC
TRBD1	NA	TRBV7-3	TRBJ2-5	CASSSQGAETQYF	TGTGCCAGCAGCTCCCAGGGGGCGGAGACCCAGTACTTC
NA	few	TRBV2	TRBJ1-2	CASSAVGENYGYTF	TGTGCCAGCAGTGCTGTTGGGGAGAACTATGGCTACACCTTC
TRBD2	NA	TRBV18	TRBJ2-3	CASSPGTSGSGRDTQYF	TGTGCCAGCTCACCAGGGACTAGCGGGTCGGGGCGAGATACGCAGTATTTT
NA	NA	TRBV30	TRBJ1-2	CAWTGGLGYGYTF	TGTGCCTGGACGGGTGGGCTCGGCTATGGCTACACCTTC
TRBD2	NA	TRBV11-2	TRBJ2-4	CASSGGVGSANIQYF	TGTGCCAGCAGCGGGGGGGTCGGTAGCGCAAACATTCAGTACTTC
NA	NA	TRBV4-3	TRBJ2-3	CASSQERGWTDTQYF	TGCGCCAGCAGCCAAGAACGGGGCTGGACAGATACGCAGTATTTT
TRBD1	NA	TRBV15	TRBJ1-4	CATRGTGATNEKLFF	TGTGCCACCAGAGGGACAGGGGCAACTAATGAAAAACTGTTTTTT
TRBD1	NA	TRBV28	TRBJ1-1	CASSKDRGQAFF	TGTGCCAGCAGTAAGGACAGGGGGCAAGCTTTCTTT
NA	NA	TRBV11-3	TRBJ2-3	CASSWDGTDTQYF	TGTGCCAGCAGCTGGGACGGCACAGATACGCAGTATTTT